The 32 T cell receptor beta chains reported below all come from one sample, sequenced in a study of T-cell reconstitution after alpha-beta-depleted transplantation in children. Molecular barcoding with unique molecular identifiers was used for the TCRbeta library. TCRdb reprocessed the PCR reads via MiXCR and lists one record per CDR3 protein. Here the sample spans approximately 980,000 distinct CDR3 sequences, about 31% being singletons. Sequencing was performed on PBMCs, mostly from graft donor cells, taken 360 days after TCRalphabeta/CD19-depleted stem cell transplant. The receptors derive from a boy in the first two years of life who had a stem cell transplant for SCID, so the T cells may come from the graft donor.

This chain links TRBV2 with TRBJ1-1, with D perhaps TRBD1 (5 bases). The CDR3 length is 15 residues. V was clipped by 0 bases and J by 4 bases, with 12 bases between them. Looked up from germline, CDR1 is SNHLY and CDR2 is FYNNEI. The CDR3 sequence is CASSEARGGGTEAFF. In DNA form, the CDR3 reads TGTGCCAGCAGTGAAGCCCGGGGCGGGGGCACTGAAGCTTTCTTT.

The chain has TRBV20-1 and TRBJ2-4, with a possible D match to TRBD1 (5 bases). CDR3 length: 14 amino acids. CDR1 is DFQATT and CDR2 is SNEGSKA in the germline V gene (reference sequence). V was shortened by 3 bases and J by 4 bases, with 13 bases between the two germline ends. The CDR3 sequence: CSASQGSGKNIQYF. For the CDR3, the DNA is TGCAGTGCTAGCCAGGGTTCCGGAAAAAACATTCAGTACTTC.

The genes are TRBV24-1 and TRBJ2-1; D is possibly TRBD1 (6 bases). CDR1 and CDR2 from the germline V gene are KGHDR and SFDVKD. With 12 bases removed from V and 4 bases from J, the gap between germline ends came to 21 bases. There are 15 residues in the CDR3. This CDR3 reads CAEDCRDKTYNEQFF. DNA of the CDR3: TGTGCCGAAGACTGCCGGGACAAAACATACAATGAGCAGTTCTTC.

This chain connects TRBV5-1 to TRBJ2-5; maybe TRBD2 (5 bases). The CDR3 is 16 amino acids. Germline values: CDR1 SGHRS, CDR2 YFSETQ. Trimming pared 4 bases from V and 3 bases from J, leaving 19 bases between. The CDR3 DNA follows: TGCGCCAGCAGCACTCGACCACTAGTGGGAGAAGAGACCCAGTACTTC. Translating it yields CASSTRPLVGEETQYF.

The CDR3 coding sequence is TGCGCCAGCAGCCTACGAAATAAGAACACTGAAGCTTTCTTT. Encoded protein: CASSLRNKNTEAFF. J is TRBJ1-1 and V is TRBV5-1; D uncertain. The ends were cut back, 4 bases at V and 1 base at J, with 11 bases in the middle. CDR3 length equals 14 residues. Germline loops: CDR1 SGHRS, CDR2 YFSETQ.

The chain joins TRBV18 to TRBJ2-7; D is unresolved. Trimming stripped 3 bases from V and 0 bases from J, with 12 bases between. Germline V CDR1 and CDR2: KGHSH, LQKENI. There are 15 residues in the CDR3. The CDR3 loop is CASSPMDRNSYEQYF. CDR3 in DNA: TGTGCCAGCTCACCGATGGACCGGAACTCCTACGAGCAGTACTTC.

The chain is built from TRBV5-1 and TRBJ1-2, with TRBD1 matching over 8 bases. Germline lookup yields CDR1 SGHRS and CDR2 YFSETQ. The CDR3 is 17 amino acids. The V segment lost 0 bases and the J segment 8 bases; nucleotides outside the gene matches: 15. In DNA form, the CDR3 reads TGCGCCAGCAGCTTGGTGTGGGACAGGCGATTTTTGATGGGCTACACCTTC. Amino acid sequence: CASSLVWDRRFLMGYTF.

A few counts support this clonotype. The CDR3 coding sequence is TGCAGTGCTAGAGGAAACAGCCGGCGTCTCGGGGAGCAGTTCTTC. This translates into CSARGNSRRLGEQFF. The rearrangement joins TRBV20-1 to TRBJ2-1, with no clear D. Deletions cut 1 base from V and 10 bases from J, with 20 bases between. CDR1 and CDR2 from the germline V gene are DFQATT and SNEGSKA (reference sequence). The CDR3 has 15 residues.

This clonotype was seen a few times. This rearrangement joins TRBV28 to TRBJ2-7; D might be TRBD1 (5 bases). This CDR3 is built from 16 residues. The V end was cut by 6 bases, the J end by 1 base, with 19 bases between. Germline-derived CDR1 and CDR2 are MDHEN and SYDVKM. CDR3 amino acids: CASSRPDSVLSYEQYF. As DNA, the CDR3 is TGTGCCAGCAGCCGACCCGACAGTGTCCTTTCCTACGAGCAGTACTTC.

This chain connects TRBV5-1 to TRBJ2-5; no firm D call. V gave up 2 bases and J gave up 0 bases, with 11 bases separating them. CDR3 length: 15 amino acids. The germline V gene has CDR1 SGHRS and CDR2 YFSETQ. In nucleotides, the CDR3 is TGCGCCAGCAGCTTCCCACAGTCCCACCAAGAGACCCAGTACTTC. It specifies CASSFPQSHQETQYF. The full variable domain, with the rest looked up from reference TRBV5-1 and TRBJ2-5, is KAGVTQTPRYLIKTRGQQVTLSCSPISGHRSVSWYQQTPGQGLQFLFEYFSETQRNKGNFPGRFSGRQFSNSRSEMNVSTLELGDSALYLCASSFPQSHQETQYFGPGTRLLVL.

This clonotype occurred a few times. The chain employs TRBV20-1 and TRBJ1-6; no firm D call. Trimming stripped 0 bases from V and 9 bases from J, with 12 bases between. This CDR3 comprises 14 residues. Germline V gene sequence: CDR1 DFQATT, CDR2 SNEGSKA (reference sequence). The CDR3 DNA reads TGCAGTGCTAGAGATCCTTTTCGGGGTTCACCCCTCCACTTT. Amino acid sequence: CSARDPFRGSPLHF.

The CDR3 sequence: CASSLESSGGPRDTQYF. The CDR3 DNA follows: TGTGCCAGCAGCTTGGAGAGTAGCGGGGGTCCACGAGATACGCAGTATTTT. The chain combines TRBV11-2 with TRBJ2-3, with TRBD2 identical over 9 bases. Trimming removed 3 bases from V and 5 bases from J; junction bases left unmatched: 12. The CDR3 spans 17 residues. Germline loops: CDR1 SGHAT, CDR2 FQNNGV.

This chain links TRBV28 with TRBJ1-2; weak D call: TRBD1 (6 bases). In germline, CDR1 is MDHEN, CDR2 SYDVKM. The CDR3 sequence is 14 residues long. V was shortened by 4 bases and J by 3 bases, with 12 bases between the two germline ends. CDR3 region: CASSSGALYYGYTF. The CDR3 bases are TGTGCCAGCAGTTCAGGGGCCCTCTACTATGGCTACACCTTC.

This clonotype has just a few counts. The V gene is TRBV12-3 or TRBV12-4, the J gene TRBJ2-3; D unclear. The V gene lost 6 bases and the J gene lost 2 bases, with 6 bases spanning the gap. The CDR3 length is 12 residues. As DNA, the CDR3 is TGTGCCAGCAGCCGGAACACAGATACGCAGTATTTT. Translated: CASSRNTDTQYF.

In its sample, this clonotype was seen a few times. This chain links TRBV6-1 with TRBJ2-2; TRBD2 might be the D (7 bases). Per germline, CDR1 MNHNS and CDR2 SASEGT. The CDR3 spans 17 residues. Trimming stripped 6 bases from V and 0 bases from J, with 17 bases between. The CDR3 nucleotides read TGTGCCAGCAGGTTGGCCTTCGGGGGGCCGAACACCGGGGAGCTGTTTTTT. It is translated as CASRLAFGGPNTGELFF.

This chain links TRBV4-1 with TRBJ1-2, with D uncertain. This CDR3 comprises 17 residues. Trimming removed 2 bases at V and 5 bases at J, with 21 bases between. From germline, CDR1 is MGHRA and CDR2 YSYEKL. CDR3 amino acids: CASSQPVGPTTFYGYTF. DNA of the CDR3: TGCGCCAGCAGCCAACCCGTCGGTCCTACTACTTTTTATGGCTACACCTTC.

This clonotype was seen a few times. The rearrangement links TRBV20-1 to TRBJ2-7; the D is unclear. This CDR3 comprises 14 residues. Per germline, CDR1 DFQATT and CDR2 SNEGSKA (reference sequence). Trimming removed 0 bases at V and 6 bases at J, with 15 bases between. The CDR3 region has the DNA TGCAGTGCTAGAGATCCTGCCACCATCGGCGAGCAGTACTTC. It yields the protein CSARDPATIGEQYF.

The sample holds a few counts of this clonotype. This chain joins TRBV21-1 and TRBJ2-4; the table's D call TRBD1 went unverified against the DNA. TRBV21-1 is marked as a pseudogene. The CDR3 is made up of 16 amino acids. This CDR3 reads CASSPDRALAKNIQYF. Here the CDR3 DNA reads TGTGCCAGCAGTCCAGACCGGGCCCTAGCCAAAAACATTCAGTACTTC.

The chain has TRBV27 and TRBJ2-2; 8 positions match TRBD2. This CDR3 region has 14 residues. V lost 6 bases to trimming and J lost 7 bases; unmatched junction nucleotides: 7. Germline assignment: CDR1 MNHEY and CDR2 SMNVEV (reference sequence). The CDR3 loop reads CASRISGGGGELFF. DNA of the CDR3: TGTGCCAGCAGAATAAGCGGGGGTGGCGGGGAGCTGTTTTTT.

The CDR3 DNA reads as TGTGCCAGCACCACAACTAGATCCTCTGGGGCCAACGTCCTGACTTTC. This gives the protein CASTTTRSSGANVLTF. The chain joins TRBV6-1 to TRBJ2-6; maybe TRBD2 (5 bases). Looked up from germline, CDR1 is MNHNS and CDR2 is SASEGT. This CDR3 is 16 amino acids long. Trimming removed 7 bases from V and 0 bases from J, with 13 bases in between.

Only a few counts were recorded for this clonotype. The rearrangement joins TRBV7-9 to TRBJ1-1; D gene ambiguous. Between the trimmed V and J ends, which lost 4 bases and 6 bases, there was a span of 12 bases. Looked up from germline, CDR1 is SEHNR and CDR2 is FQNEAQ (reference sequence). The CDR3 runs to 13 residues. The CDR3 protein is CASSSPDEAEAFF. CDR3 coding DNA: TGTGCCAGCAGCTCCCCCGACGAAGCTGAAGCTTTCTTT.

The chain combines TRBV27 with TRBJ1-1, with unresolved D. The germline V gene has CDR1 MNHEY and CDR2 SMNVEV (reference sequence). Trimming took 7 bases from V and 1 from J, leaving 13 bases between them. The CDR3 spans 14 residues. CDR3 DNA: TGTGCCAGCAAAACACTAGACTCGAACACTGAAGCTTTCTTT. Protein sequence: CASKTLDSNTEAFF.

The J gene is TRBJ2-5, the V gene TRBV12-3 or TRBV12-4, with TRBD1 matching over 8 bases. The V and J ends lost 5 bases and 0 bases, in that order; junction bases with no gene match: 5. CDR3 size: 15 residues. Here the CDR3 DNA reads TGTGCCAGCAGTCGCGGGACAGGATACCAAGAGACCCAGTACTTC. This codes for CASSRGTGYQETQYF.

The chain couples TRBV29-1 to TRBJ2-3; perhaps TRBD1 as D (6 bases). Trimming removed 3 bases from V and 13 bases from J, with 14 bases in between. The CDR3 spans 11 residues. Per the germline V gene, CDR1 is SQVTM and CDR2 is ANQGSEA. The CDR3 is CSVDSGTSKYF. The CDR3 region has the DNA TGCAGCGTTGATTCCGGGACATCTAAGTATTTT.

V is TRBV9 and J is TRBJ1-2; D remains unclear. The CDR3 has 15 amino acids. The germline CDR1 and CDR2 sequences are SGDLS and YYNGEE. V was shortened by 4 bases and J by 1 base, with 14 bases between the two germline ends. Here the CDR3 reads CASSLALVNNYGYTF. CDR3 nucleotide sequence: TGTGCCAGCAGCCTCGCCCTGGTCAATAACTATGGCTACACCTTC. The full variable domain, in which reference TRBV9 and TRBJ1-2 provide the parts outside the CDR3, is DSGVTQTPKHLITATGQRVTLRCSPRSGDLSVYWYQQSLDQGLQFLIQYYNGEERAKGNILERFSAQQFPDLHSELNLSSLELGDSALYFCASSLALVNNYGYTFGSGTRLTVV.

The chain uses TRBV27 and TRBJ2-7, with a possible D match to TRBD1 (5 bases). CDR1 and CDR2 from the germline V gene are MNHEY and SMNVEV (reference sequence). The CDR3 length is 13 residues. V dropped 5 bases and J dropped 2 bases, with 10 bases sitting between them. CDR3: CASSIRQPYEQYF. The CDR3 DNA sequence: TGTGCCAGCAGTATCCGACAGCCCTACGAGCAGTACTTC.

In its sample, this clonotype was seen a few times. The rearrangement uses TRBV20-1 and TRBJ2-1; TRBD2 matches at 8 bases. Germline V CDR1 and CDR2: DFQATT, SNEGSKA (reference sequence). With V trimmed by 7 bases and J by 2 bases, 7 bases remained unmatched. The CDR3 is 14 amino acids. The CDR3: CSGSPGLAYNEQFF. CDR3 in DNA: TGCAGTGGCTCTCCGGGACTAGCCTACAATGAGCAGTTCTTC.

This clonotype was picked up a small number of times. The chain carries TRBV15 and TRBJ2-3; 9 positions agree with TRBD2. V shed 3 bases, J shed 6 bases, and the junction held 10 bases outside the gene matches. Germline V lookup: CDR1 LNHNV, CDR2 YYDKDF (reference sequence). The CDR3 length is 16 residues. The CDR3 coding sequence is TGTGCCACCAGCAGGGCCTTAGCGGGGGTGGCGGATACGCAGTATTTT. Translated: CATSRALAGVADTQYF.

This chain connects TRBV13 to TRBJ2-7; maybe TRBD1 (6 bases). The CDR3 is made up of 15 amino acids. Germline CDR1 and CDR2: PRHDT and FYEKMQ (reference sequence). V lost 5 bases, J lost 2 bases, and 16 bases lay in between. The CDR3 protein is CASSDAGQSTYEQYF. CDR3 coding DNA: TGTGCCAGCAGCGACGCCGGACAGTCTACCTACGAGCAGTACTTC.

V usage is TRBV7-3 and J usage is TRBJ1-6; TRBD1 matches 9 bases. Germline V gene lookup returns CDR1 SGHTA and CDR2 FQGTGA. V lost 1 base, J lost 7 bases, and 8 bases stayed unmatched. This CDR3 is built from 17 residues. CDR3 nucleotides: TGTGCCAGCAGCTTAAGGGGTGCCGGGACAGGGAATTCACCCCTCCACTTT. Protein: CASSLRGAGTGNSPLHF.

CDR3 loop: CASSFPQAGGEQYF. The CDR3, as DNA: TGCGCCAGCAGCTTCCCGCAGGCAGGGGGCGAGCAGTACTTC. The V gene is TRBV5-1, the J gene TRBJ2-7; 7 bases map to TRBD1. The CDR3 runs 14 residues. Germline values: CDR1 SGHRS, CDR2 YFSETQ. V was clipped by 2 bases and J by 6 bases; unmatched bases: 8.

The gene calls are TRBV6-2 or TRBV6-3 and TRBJ2-7; 7 nucleotides agree with TRBD2. Germline V gene data show CDR1 as MNHEY and CDR2 as SVGEGT. The CDR3 is 20 residues long. After removal of 2 bases from V and 4 bases from J, the junction contained 23 bases not matched to a gene. DNA of the CDR3: TGTGCCAGCAGTTACGGCCCCCCTAGCGGAAACACACTGTACGATTACGAGCAGTACTTC. Translation gives CASSYGPPSGNTLYDYEQYF.